The next 8 T cell receptor beta chains were all read from a single sample in a study of molecular identifiers for immune sequencing clone quantification. TCRdb passed the PCR reads through MiXCR, listing each CDR3 protein once. The data show more than 60,000 distinct CDR3 sequences, roughly 17% seen once. Specimen: naive CD8+ T cells from blood, with Jurkat cell RNA spiked in. Subset denoted: FACS-sorted CD8+CD4-CCR7+CD45RA+ naive T cells. The receptors shown here come from a human donor in good health. Some libraries in this study had Jurkat cell RNA spiked in.

The sample holds many counts of this clonotype. The rearrangement uses TRBV19 and TRBJ1-2; tentative D call: TRBD1 (5 bases). The CDR3 runs to 12 residues. Germline assignment: CDR1 LNHDA and CDR2 SQIVND (reference sequence). V lost 7 bases and J 1 base, leaving 7 bases between the germline ends. CDR3 amino acids: CASNRNNYGYTF. The CDR3 DNA follows: TGTGCCAGTAACAGGAATAACTATGGCTACACCTTC.

CDR3 amino acids: CASGALNEQFF. The CDR3 DNA reads as TGTGCTAGTGGTGCCCTCAATGAGCAGTTCTTC. This chain joins TRBV12-5 and TRBJ2-1; D is ambiguous. Germline loops: CDR1 LGHNT, CDR2 FRNRAP. V was shortened by 5 bases and J by 6 bases, with 5 bases between the two germline ends. The CDR3 runs to 11 residues.

In this sample, this clonotype turned up a few times. The chain's CDR3 is CAIRTNTGELFF. CDR3 DNA: TGTGCCATCAGAACGAACACCGGGGAGCTGTTTTTT. The chain recombines TRBV10-3 with TRBJ2-2; D not certain. The ends were cut back, 6 bases at V and 0 bases at J, with 2 bases in the middle. This CDR3 is built from 12 residues. Per germline, CDR1 ENHRY and CDR2 SYGVKD.

This clonotype has ten or more counts. The rearrangement uses TRBV24-1 and TRBJ2-2; D is possibly TRBD1 (6 bases). Germline-derived CDR1 and CDR2 are KGHDR and SFDVKD. The CDR3 runs to 12 residues. V lost 4 bases and J lost 10, with 9 bases in between. CDR3 in DNA: TGTGCCACCAGTGACTGGGACACGGAGCTGTTTTTT. Translation: CATSDWDTELFF.

This clonotype was counted many times. J is TRBJ2-2 and V is TRBV13; a weak D match, TRBD2 (6 bases). Germline V CDR1 and CDR2: PRHDT, FYEKMQ (reference sequence). V gave up 3 bases and J gave up 3 bases, with 8 bases separating them. The CDR3 runs to 14 residues. The CDR3 reads CASSLEGHTGELFF. The DNA of the CDR3 is TGTGCCAGCAGCTTGGAGGGGCACACCGGGGAGCTGTTTTTT.

Many counts were recorded for this clonotype. The V gene is TRBV1, the J gene TRBJ2-5. TRBV1 is a pseudogene locus. The CDR3 is made up of 15 amino acids. CDR3 nucleotides: TGCACCAGCAGCCAAGAATCCAGCAGGAAAGAGACCCAGTACTTC. Its translation: CTSSQESSRKETQYF.

The chain employs TRBV12-3 or TRBV12-4 and TRBJ1-1, with D hard to call. The germline V and J ends were trimmed by 4 bases and 1 base, with 10 bases remaining between them. The CDR3 is made up of 14 amino acids. CDR3 residues: CASSWTFGNTEAFF. DNA for the CDR3: TGTGCCAGCAGTTGGACGTTCGGGAACACTGAAGCTTTCTTT.

This clonotype was counted many times. The chain is built from TRBV20-1 and TRBJ1-2; a weak D match, TRBD1 (5 bases). Trimming removed 0 bases at V and 8 bases at J, with 13 bases between. CDR1 is DFQATT and CDR2 is SNEGSKA in the germline V gene (reference sequence). The CDR3 length is 13 residues. The CDR3: CSARDILGQGYTF. CDR3 DNA: TGCAGTGCTAGAGATATCCTGGGGCAAGGCTACACCTTC.